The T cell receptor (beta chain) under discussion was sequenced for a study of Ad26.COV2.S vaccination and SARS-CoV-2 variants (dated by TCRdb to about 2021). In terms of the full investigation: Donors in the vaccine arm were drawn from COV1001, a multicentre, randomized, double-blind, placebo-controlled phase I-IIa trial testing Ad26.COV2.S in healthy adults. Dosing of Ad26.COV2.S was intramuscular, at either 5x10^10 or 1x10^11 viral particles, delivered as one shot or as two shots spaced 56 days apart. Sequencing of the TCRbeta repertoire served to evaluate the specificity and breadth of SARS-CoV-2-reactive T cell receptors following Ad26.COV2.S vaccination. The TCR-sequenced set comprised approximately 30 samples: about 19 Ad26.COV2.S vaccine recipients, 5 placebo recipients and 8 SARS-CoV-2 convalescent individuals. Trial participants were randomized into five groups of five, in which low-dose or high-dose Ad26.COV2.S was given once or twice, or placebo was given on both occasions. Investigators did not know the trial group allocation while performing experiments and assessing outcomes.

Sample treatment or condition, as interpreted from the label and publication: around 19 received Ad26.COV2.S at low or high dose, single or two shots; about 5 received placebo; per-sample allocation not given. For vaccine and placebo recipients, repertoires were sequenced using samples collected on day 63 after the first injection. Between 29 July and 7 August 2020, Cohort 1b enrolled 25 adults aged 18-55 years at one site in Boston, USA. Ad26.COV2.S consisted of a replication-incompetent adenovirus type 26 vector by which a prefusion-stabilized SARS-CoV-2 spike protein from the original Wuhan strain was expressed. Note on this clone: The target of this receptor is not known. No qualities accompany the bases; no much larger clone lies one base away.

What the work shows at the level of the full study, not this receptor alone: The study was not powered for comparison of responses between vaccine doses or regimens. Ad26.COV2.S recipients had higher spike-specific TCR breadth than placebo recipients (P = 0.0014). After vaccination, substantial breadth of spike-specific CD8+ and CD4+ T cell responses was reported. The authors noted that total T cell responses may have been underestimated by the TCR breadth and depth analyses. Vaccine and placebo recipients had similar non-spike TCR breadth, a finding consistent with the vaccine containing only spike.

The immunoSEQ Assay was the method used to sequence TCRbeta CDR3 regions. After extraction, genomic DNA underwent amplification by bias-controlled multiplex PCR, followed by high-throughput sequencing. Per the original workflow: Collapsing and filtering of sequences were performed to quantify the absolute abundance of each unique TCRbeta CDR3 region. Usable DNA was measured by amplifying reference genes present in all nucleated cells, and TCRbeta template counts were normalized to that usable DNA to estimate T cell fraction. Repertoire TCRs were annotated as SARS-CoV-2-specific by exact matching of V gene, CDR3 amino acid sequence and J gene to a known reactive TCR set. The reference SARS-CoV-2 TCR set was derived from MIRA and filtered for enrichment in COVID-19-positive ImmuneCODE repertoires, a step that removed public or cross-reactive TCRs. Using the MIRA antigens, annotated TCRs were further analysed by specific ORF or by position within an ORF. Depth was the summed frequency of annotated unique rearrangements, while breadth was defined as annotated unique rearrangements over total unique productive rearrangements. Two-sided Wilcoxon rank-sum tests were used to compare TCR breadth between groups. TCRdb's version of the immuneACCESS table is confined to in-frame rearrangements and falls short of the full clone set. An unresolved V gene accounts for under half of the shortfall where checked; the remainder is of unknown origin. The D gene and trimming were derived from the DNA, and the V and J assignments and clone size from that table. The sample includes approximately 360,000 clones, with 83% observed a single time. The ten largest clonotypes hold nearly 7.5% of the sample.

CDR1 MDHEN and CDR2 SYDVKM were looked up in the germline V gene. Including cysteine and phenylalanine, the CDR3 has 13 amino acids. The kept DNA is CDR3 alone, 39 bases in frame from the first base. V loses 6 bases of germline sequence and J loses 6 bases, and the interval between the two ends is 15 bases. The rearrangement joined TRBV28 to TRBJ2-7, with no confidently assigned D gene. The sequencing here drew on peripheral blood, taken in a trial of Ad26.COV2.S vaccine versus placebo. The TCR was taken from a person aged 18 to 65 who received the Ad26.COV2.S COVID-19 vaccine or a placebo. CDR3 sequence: CASSRALTFEQYF. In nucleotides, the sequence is TGTGCCAGCAGCCGGGCCCTGACCTTCGAGCAGTACTTC.